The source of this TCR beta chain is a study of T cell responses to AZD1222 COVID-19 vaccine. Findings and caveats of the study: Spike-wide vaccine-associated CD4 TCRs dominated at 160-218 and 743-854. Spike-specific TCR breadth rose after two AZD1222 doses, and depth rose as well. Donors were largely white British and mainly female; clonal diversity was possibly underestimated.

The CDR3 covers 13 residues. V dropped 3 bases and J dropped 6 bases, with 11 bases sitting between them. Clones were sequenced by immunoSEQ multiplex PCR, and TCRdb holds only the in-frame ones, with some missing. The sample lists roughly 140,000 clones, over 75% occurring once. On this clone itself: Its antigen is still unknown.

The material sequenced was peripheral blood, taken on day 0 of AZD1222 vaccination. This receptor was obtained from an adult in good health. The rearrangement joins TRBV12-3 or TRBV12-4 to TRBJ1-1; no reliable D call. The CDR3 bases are TGTGCCAGCAGTTTTCTGGCCCGCGCTGAAGCTTTCTTT. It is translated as CASSFLARAEAFF.